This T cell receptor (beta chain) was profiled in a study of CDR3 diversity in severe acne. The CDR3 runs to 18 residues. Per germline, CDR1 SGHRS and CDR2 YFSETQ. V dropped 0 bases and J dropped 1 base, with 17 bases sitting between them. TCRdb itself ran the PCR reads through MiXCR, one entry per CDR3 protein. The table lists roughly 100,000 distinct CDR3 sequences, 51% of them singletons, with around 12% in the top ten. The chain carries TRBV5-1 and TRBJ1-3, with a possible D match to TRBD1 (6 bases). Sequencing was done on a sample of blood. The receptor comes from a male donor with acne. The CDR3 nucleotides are TGCGCCAGCAGCTTGGGGACAGACTCCTTCGCTTCTGGAAACACCATATATTTT. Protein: CASSLGTDSFASGNTIYF.